The subject of this entry is one T cell receptor (beta chain). Its matching antigen is unknown. Several immunoSEQ 96-well plates shared each subset's DNA, each plate a replicate. The table came from immunoSEQ multiplex PCR; TCRdb's copy has only in-frame clones and leaves some out. The sample carries about 2.1 million clones, about 92% recorded once. Naive CD8 cells, CD45RO-negative and positively selected for CCR7, excluded terminally differentiated effector memory CD45RA+ cells. This record belongs to a study of shared clonotypes between healthy human individuals. The overall study: Aged 18 to 49, the donors were two women and three men. Per-donor plates numbered three CD4 naive, three CD4 memory, two CD8 naive and one CD8 memory.

Points from the study as a whole: Around 5% of naive CD4 clonotypes were common to several donors.

This CDR3 has 15 residues. CDR1 and CDR2 from the germline V gene are SGHVS and FQNEAQ. Trimming cost V 5 bases and J 6 bases; bases outside gene matches: 10. The TCR sequence derives from a man younger than 35 in good health. Some clones in this sample may be carry-over from other donors' samples. The rearrangement joins TRBV7-8 to TRBJ2-7; TRBD2 aligns across 10 bases. The sequenced sample consisted of naive CD8+ T cells from PBMCs. CDR3 nucleotides: TGTGCCAGCAGCCAGTCGGCTAGCGGGAGTCCCGAGCAGTACTTC. Protein: CASSQSASGSPEQYF. Filled out from reference TRBV7-8 and TRBJ2-7, the complete variable domain reads GAGVSQSPRYKVAKRGQDVALRCDPISGHVSLFWYQQALGQGPEFLTYFQNEAQLDKSGLPSDRFFAERPEGSVSTLKIQRTQQEDSAVYLCASSQSASGSPEQYFGPGTRLTVT.